A single sample is the source of the 21 T cell receptor beta chains below, sequenced in a study of T cell repertoires in cytomegalovirus infection. TCRdb reanalysed the reads using MiXCR and keeps one entry per CDR3 protein. Among roughly 320,000 distinct CDR3 sequences listed, about 8.8% were seen once. Material: PBMCs. The receptors were sampled from a human donor in good health (CMV status not recorded). Some clones in this sample may be carry-over from other donors' samples.

Remarks on this clonotype: This clone may be a read error of a much larger clone one base away. V is TRBV2 and J is TRBJ2-3, with 7 bases identical to TRBD1. Losses at the gene ends were 6 bases for V and 4 bases for J; bases not matched to a gene: 4. This CDR3 spans 13 amino acids. Per germline, CDR1 SNHLY and CDR2 FYNNEI. The CDR3 sequence is CASRQGFADTQYF. In DNA form, the CDR3 reads TGTGCCAGCAGACAGGGGTTTGCAGATACGCAGTATTTT.

This chain joins TRBV12-3 or TRBV12-4 and TRBJ2-2; weak D call: TRBD1 (5 bases). The CDR3 consists of 16 residues. V lost 6 bases and J lost 4, with 18 bases in between. CDR3 nucleotide sequence: TGTGCCAGCAGGCCCACCTTACAGGTCGTCACCGGGGAGCTGTTTTTT. Translation gives CASRPTLQVVTGELFF.

Many counts were recorded for this clonotype. This chain joins TRBV7-9 and TRBJ2-2, with 8 bases matching TRBD1. This CDR3 contains 21 residues. CDR1 SEHNR and CDR2 FQNEAQ come from the germline V gene (reference sequence). The V and J ends lost 0 bases and 6 bases, in that order; junction bases with no gene match: 21. In DNA form, the CDR3 reads TGTGCCAGCAGCTTAGCACGACAGGGGATCCGAAGATTGGGTTATGCCGGGGAGCTGTTTTTT. Residues: CASSLARQGIRRLGYAGELFF.

The rearrangement links TRBV5-5 to TRBJ1-5; the D gene is possibly TRBD1 (6 bases). CDR1 and CDR2 from the germline V gene are SGHKS and YYEKEE (reference sequence). The CDR3 has 15 residues. Trimming removed 6 bases at V and 0 bases at J, with 13 bases between. The CDR3 here is CASTREGDSNQPQHF. The DNA for the CDR3 is TGTGCCAGCACCCGTGAGGGGGATAGCAATCAGCCCCAGCATTTT.

This clonotype came up many times. The genes are TRBV25-1 and TRBJ1-4; a possible D gene is TRBD1 (6 bases). The CDR3 loop spans 16 amino acids. Trimming took off 2 bases at V and 0 bases at J, with 10 bases between the two ends. Germline V gene lookup returns CDR1 MGHDK and CDR2 SYGVNS. CDR3: CASSEGGQTTNEKLFF. CDR3 bases: TGTGCCAGCAGTGAAGGTGGACAGACAACTAATGAAAAACTGTTTTTT.

This clonotype was seen at least ten times. The rearrangement joins TRBV6-2 or TRBV6-3 to TRBJ2-7, with D unclear. The CDR3 consists of 13 residues. The V gene's germline CDR1 is MNHEY and CDR2 SVGEGT. V lost 6 bases to trimming and J lost 0 bases, with 9 bases between them. The CDR3 reads CASSPHLSYEQYV. CDR3 nucleotide sequence: TGTGCCAGCAGCCCACATCTCTCCTACGAGCAGTACGTC.

Many counts were recorded for this clonotype. The rearrangement uses TRBV6-1 and TRBJ2-4; 7 nucleotides line up with TRBD1. Germline CDR1 and CDR2: MNHNS and SASEGT. V dropped 5 bases and J dropped 3; count of bases not matched to a gene: 10. There are 16 residues in the CDR3. The CDR3: CASSSRGILIKNIQYF. The CDR3 region has the DNA TGTGCCAGCAGTTCCAGGGGGATCCTTATCAAAAACATTCAGTACTTC.

A note on this clonotype: A single base separates this from a much larger clone, so it may be a read error. The V gene is TRBV6-2 or TRBV6-3, the J gene TRBJ2-3, with D uncertain. The germline V gene has CDR1 MNHEY and CDR2 SVGEGT. The CDR3 runs 12 residues. CDR3 in amino acids: CARSYSWATQYF. In DNA, the CDR3 is TGTGCCCGCAGTTACTCTTGGGCTACGCAGTATTTT.

This clonotype was seen at least ten times. The V and J genes are TRBV20-1 and TRBJ1-1; maybe TRBD1 (6 bases). The CDR3 runs 11 residues. Germline V gene data show CDR1 as DFQATT and CDR2 as SNEGSKA (reference sequence). CDR3 sequence reads: CSHRDYTEAFF. CDR3 sequence (DNA): TGCAGCCACAGGGACTACACTGAAGCTTTCTTT.

This clonotype was found many times. V gene TRBV20-1 combines with J gene TRBJ1-5, with a tentative D call TRBD1 (6 bases). Germline CDR1 and CDR2: DFQATT and SNEGSKA (reference sequence). The CDR3 runs 12 residues. The V end was cut by 4 bases, the J end by 4 bases, with 8 bases between. CDR3: CSAKGGNQPQHF. As DNA, the CDR3 is TGCAGTGCTAAGGGGGGAAATCAGCCCCAGCATTTT.

This clonotype was seen a few times. This sequence joins TRBV9 and TRBJ1-2; possibly TRBD1 for D (5 bases). CDR1 is SGDLS and CDR2 is YYNGEE in the germline V gene. CDR3 length: 15 residues. The V end was cut by 1 base, the J end by 6 bases, with 16 bases between. The CDR3 spells CASSVTAGRADGYTF. The CDR3 nucleotides read TGTGCCAGCAGCGTAACGGCGGGCAGGGCGGATGGCTACACCTTC.

This clonotype has ten or more counts. The chain uses TRBV7-3 and TRBJ1-1, with 7 bases aligning to TRBD1. The CDR3 runs 14 residues. V dropped 5 bases and J dropped 2; count of bases not matched to a gene: 5. Germline-derived CDR1 and CDR2 are SGHTA and FQGTGA. CDR3 in amino acids: CASSPRQGNTEAFF. The CDR3 nucleotides are TGTGCCAGCAGCCCACGACAGGGTAACACTGAAGCTTTCTTT.

At least ten counts were recorded for this clonotype. The CDR3: CASSFQGLESDTQYF. For the CDR3, the DNA is TGTGCCAGCAGCTTCCAGGGACTAGAGTCAGATACGCAGTATTTT. The rearrangement uses TRBV5-4 and TRBJ2-3, with 8 bases lining up with TRBD2. The CDR3 is made up of 15 amino acids. The J segment lost 4 bases and the V segment lost 2 bases, leaving 6 bases of the junction unmatched. CDR1 is SGHNT and CDR2 is YYREEE in the germline V gene (reference sequence).

This clonotype was observed a handful of times. This chain joins TRBV28 and TRBJ1-1; no definite D call. V was trimmed by 5 bases and J by 11 bases, leaving 15 bases between them. There are 12 residues in the CDR3. Germline loops: CDR1 MDHEN, CDR2 SYDVKM. The CDR3 DNA reads TGTGCCAGCAGTCAACTCGGGATGGTGGCTTTCTTT. Its protein product is CASSQLGMVAFF.

The chain joins TRBV2 to TRBJ1-2; weak D call: TRBD1 (5 bases). V lost 6 bases to trimming and J lost 3 bases, with 17 bases between them. The CDR3 loop spans 15 amino acids. Germline V gene sequence: CDR1 SNHLY, CDR2 FYNNEI. CDR3 sequence (DNA): TGTGCCAGCAGGACCGGGGCAGCCTCGGACTATGGCTACACCTTC. This codes for CASRTGAASDYGYTF.

The table lists this clonotype with many counts. This chain links TRBV4-1 with TRBJ1-6; TRBD1 is a possible D gene (6 bases). The germline V and J ends were trimmed by 4 bases and 6 bases, with 16 bases remaining between them. Germline assignment: CDR1 MGHRA and CDR2 YSYEKL. This CDR3 has 16 residues. CDR3 bases: TGCGCCAGCAGCCGTGGGAGACAGGCTACTAATTCACCCCTCCACTTT. Translating gives CASSRGRQATNSPLHF.

This clonotype was seen repeatedly, ten times or more. The chain combines TRBV6-2 or TRBV6-3 with TRBJ2-1; D might be TRBD2 (6 bases). V lost 5 bases and J 1 base, leaving 15 bases between the germline ends. CDR1 and CDR2 from the germline V gene are MNHEY and SVGEGT. CDR3 length: 16 residues. The CDR3 DNA reads as TGTGCCAGCAGTCCTGGGACTGGGGGGTCCTACAATGAGCAGTTCTTC. Amino acids: CASSPGTGGSYNEQFF.

Of note for this clonotype: A much bigger clone sits one base away, suggesting this may be a read error. This sequence joins TRBV29-1 and TRBJ2-1; possibly TRBD1 or TRBD2 for D (5 bases each). The V end was cut by 6 bases, the J end by 7 bases, with 16 bases between. Germline CDR1 and CDR2: SQVTM and ANQGSEA. The CDR3 contains 13 residues. The CDR3 protein is CSVRSGQSNEQFF. The CDR3 bases are TGCAGCGTCAGATCGGGGCAGAGTAATGAGCAGTTCTTC.

In its sample, this clonotype was seen many times. The chain recombines TRBV12-3 or TRBV12-4 with TRBJ2-3, with 7 bases that match TRBD2. CDR3 length: 20 amino acids. Trimming at V came to 5 bases and at J to 2 bases, leaving 22 bases not matched to a gene. CDR3 sequence: CASSVGSRFQRGGPTDTQYF. DNA of the CDR3: TGTGCCAGCAGTGTCGGATCTCGATTCCAGCGGGGAGGGCCCACAGATACGCAGTATTTT.

This clonotype was seen more than once but under ten times. The chain links TRBV20-1 to TRBJ1-6; D perhaps matches TRBD1 (5 bases). The ends were cut back, 1 base at V and 7 bases at J, with 11 bases in the middle. Germline V gene lookup returns CDR1 DFQATT and CDR2 SNEGSKA (reference sequence). This CDR3 region has 14 residues. This CDR3 is CSARAWEGNSPLHF. Written as DNA, the CDR3 is TGCAGTGCTAGAGCGTGGGAGGGGAATTCACCCCTCCACTTT.

This clonotype was seen ten or more times. V is TRBV7-3 and J is TRBJ1-4; D call uncertain. The length of the CDR3 is 15 residues. Germline CDR1 reads SGHTA; CDR2 reads FQGTGA. The V end lost 1 base, the J end lost 6 bases, and 12 bases lay between the germline ends. DNA of the CDR3: TGTGCCAGCAGCTTAATGGGCAGACCTTATGAAAAACTGTTTTTT. Its translation: CASSLMGRPYEKLFF.